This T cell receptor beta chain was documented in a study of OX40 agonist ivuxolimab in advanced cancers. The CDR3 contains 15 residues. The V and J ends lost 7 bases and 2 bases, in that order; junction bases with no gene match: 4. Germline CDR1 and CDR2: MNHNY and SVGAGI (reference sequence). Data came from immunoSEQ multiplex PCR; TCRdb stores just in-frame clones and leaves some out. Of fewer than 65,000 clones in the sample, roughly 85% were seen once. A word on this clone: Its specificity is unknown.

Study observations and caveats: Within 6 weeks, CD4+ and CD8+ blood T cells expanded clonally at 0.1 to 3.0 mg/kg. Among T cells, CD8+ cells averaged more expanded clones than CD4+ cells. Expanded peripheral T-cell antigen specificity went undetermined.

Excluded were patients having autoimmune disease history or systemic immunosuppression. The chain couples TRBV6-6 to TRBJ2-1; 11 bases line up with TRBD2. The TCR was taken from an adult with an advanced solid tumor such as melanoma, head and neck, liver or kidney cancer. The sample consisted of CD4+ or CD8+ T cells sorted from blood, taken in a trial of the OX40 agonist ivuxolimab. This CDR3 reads CASTQLAGAYNEQFF. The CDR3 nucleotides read TGTGCCAGCACCCAACTAGCGGGAGCCTACAATGAGCAGTTCTTC.